This T cell receptor (beta chain) was sequenced during a study of Tregs in tolerant kidney transplant recipients. Study observations and caveats: No direct test of biological reproducibility was done here. The small number of patients limits these findings pending further validation.

Data came from immunoSEQ multiplex PCR; TCRdb stores just in-frame clones and leaves some out. The sample lists 240,000 or so clones; roughly four fifths were seen once. Comments on this clone: Its antigen remains unidentified.

Unstimulated regulatory T cells (CD4+CD25+CD127-), CD4+CD25- non-regulatory cells, CD4 and CD8 cells were FACS-sorted from thawed PBMCs. Trimming stripped 8 bases from V and 5 bases from J, with 15 bases between. Per the germline V gene, CDR1 is SNHLY and CDR2 is FYNNEI. CDR3 length: 13 residues. This chain connects TRBV2 to TRBJ1-2, with a weak D call TRBD1 (6 bases). Sequenced: CD4+ T cells from blood. This TCR was sampled from a human donor in good health. The CDR3 DNA sequence: TGTGCCAGCCAACTTGGGACACGGTATGGCTACACCTTC. Amino acids: CASQLGTRYGYTF.